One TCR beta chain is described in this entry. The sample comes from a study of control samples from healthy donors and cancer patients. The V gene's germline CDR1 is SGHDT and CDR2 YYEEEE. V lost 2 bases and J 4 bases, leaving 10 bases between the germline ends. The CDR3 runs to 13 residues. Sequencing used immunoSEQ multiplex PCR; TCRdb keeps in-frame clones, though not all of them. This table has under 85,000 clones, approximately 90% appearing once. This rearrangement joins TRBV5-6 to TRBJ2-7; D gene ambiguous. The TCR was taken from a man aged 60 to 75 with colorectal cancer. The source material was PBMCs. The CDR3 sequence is CASSFGRLYEQYF. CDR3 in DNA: TGTGCCAGCAGCTTTGGAAGGTTGTACGAGCAGTACTTC. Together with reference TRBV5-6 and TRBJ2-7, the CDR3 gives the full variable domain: DAGVTQSPTHLIKTRGQQVTLRCSPKSGHDTVSWYQQALGQGPQFIFQYYEEEERQRGNFPDRFSGHQFPNYSSELNVNALLLGDSALYLCASSFGRLYEQYFGPGTRLTVT.